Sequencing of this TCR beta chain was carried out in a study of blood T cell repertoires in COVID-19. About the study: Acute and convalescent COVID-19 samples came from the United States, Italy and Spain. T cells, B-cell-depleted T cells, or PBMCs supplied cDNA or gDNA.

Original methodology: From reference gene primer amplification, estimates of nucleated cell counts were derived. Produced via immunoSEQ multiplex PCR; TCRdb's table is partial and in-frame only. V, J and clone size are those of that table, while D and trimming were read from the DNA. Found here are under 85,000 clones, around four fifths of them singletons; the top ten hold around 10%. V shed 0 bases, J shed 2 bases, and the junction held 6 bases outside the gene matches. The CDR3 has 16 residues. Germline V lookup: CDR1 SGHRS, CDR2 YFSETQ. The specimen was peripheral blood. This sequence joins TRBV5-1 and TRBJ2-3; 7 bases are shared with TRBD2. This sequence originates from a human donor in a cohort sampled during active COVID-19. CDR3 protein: CASSLVAGDSTDTQYF. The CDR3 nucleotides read TGCGCCAGCAGCTTGGTGGCGGGAGACTCCACAGATACGCAGTATTTT.